This TCR beta chain was captured by sequencing in a study of beta chain features in type 1 diabetes. Study results and caveats: Moderate but significant shortening of TCRB CDR3s was recorded in all four CD4+ subsets from Type 1 diabetes patients. Cells expressing TCR highly could be over-represented by cDNA sequencing.

Trimming stripped 6 bases from V and 4 bases from J, with 19 bases between. The length of the CDR3 is 15 residues. CDR1 and CDR2 from the germline V gene are MDHEN and SYDVKM. The single heparinised draw taken from each donor contained about 110 mL of blood on average. Purity exceeding 95% was reached by all sorted populations. This clone was counted only a few times. What it binds is not known. TCRB transcripts that were expressed got sequenced, as all of the isolated RNA had been reverse transcribed. Sequenced naive, central memory and regulatory T cell samples produced an average of roughly 3.5 million reads. Assay: immunoSEQ multiplex PCR; the TCRdb copy retains only in-frame clones and omits some. The data show a few hundred thousand clones, roughly 12% seen once.

The TCR sequence derives from a woman younger than 30 with type 1 diabetes. This rearrangement joins TRBV28 to TRBJ2-7; D unresolved. Sequences were obtained from naive CD4+ T cells from blood. The CDR3 sequence is CASSSHTPPRYEQYF. In DNA, the CDR3 is TGTGCCAGCAGCTCTCATACACCACCCAGATACGAGCAGTACTTC.